This is a list of T cell receptor beta chains from one sample in a study of T-cell memory formation after mild COVID-19. One entry per CDR3 protein, called by TCRdb with MiXCR from the 5' RACE reads. The table shows fewer than 600,000 distinct CDR3 sequences, with about 20% occurring only once. Sequenced sample: PBMCs or a T cell subset sorted from them (not recorded which). The receptors were gathered from an adult woman who had mild COVID-19 (a few samples of this study predate the infection). Cell type and time point are not known. The CDR3 runs from the conserved cysteine through the conserved F or W. A D gene is named only where the DNA matches it firmly. Clone size is shown for a subset of rows, as once, few, many or a class of expanded clone.

J gene	V gene	CDR3 length	clone size	D gene	CDR3 protein	CDR3 DNA
TRBJ2-7	TRBV29-1	14	.	TRBD1	CSVETGGPYYEQYF	TGCAGCGTAGAGACAGGGGGCCCTTACTACGAGCAGTACTTC
TRBJ2-7	TRBV5-1	12	few	.	CASRKGGYEQYF	TGCGCCAGCAGGAAGGGCGGCTACGAGCAGTACTTC
TRBJ1-2	TRBV12-3/TRBV12-4	14	once	TRBD1	CASSPSDRVEGYTF	TGTGCCAGCAGTCCCTCGGACAGGGTGGAAGGCTACACCTTC
TRBJ2-7	TRBV7-9	15	.	.	CASSSTRTSLYEQYF	TGTGCCAGCAGTAGCACGAGAACTAGCCTCTACGAGCAGTACTTC
TRBJ2-1	TRBV3-1	14	many	.	CASSRRDGYNEQFF	TGTGCCAGCAGCCGACGGGACGGATACAATGAGCAGTTCTTC
TRBJ1-4	TRBV24-1	16	few	.	CATSDPPPGVNEKLFF	TGTGCCACCAGTGATCCCCCTCCGGGAGTTAATGAAAAACTGTTTTTT
TRBJ2-2	TRBV12-3/TRBV12-4	15	.	.	CASSLMSGSTGELFF	TGTGCCAGCAGTTTGATGTCAGGGTCCACCGGGGAGCTGTTTTTT
TRBJ2-7	TRBV7-3	13	few	TRBD1	CASSFREGAEQYF	TGTGCCAGCAGCTTCCGAGAGGGGGCCGAGCAGTACTTC
TRBJ2-2	TRBV6-1	15	.	.	CASSVGAGAAGELFF	TGTGCCAGCAGTGTTGGAGCAGGGGCGGCCGGGGAGCTGTTTTTT
TRBJ2-1	TRBV15	15	.	TRBD1	CATSPEGAGGNEQFF	TGTGCCACCAGCCCTGAAGGGGCAGGGGGAAATGAGCAGTTCTTC
TRBJ1-6	TRBV19	16	few	TRBD1	CASSISGTGGYSPLHF	TGTGCCAGTAGTATCTCCGGGACAGGGGGTTACTCACCCCTCCACTTT
TRBJ2-2	TRBV29-1	13	few	.	CSGLQGGTGELFF	TGCAGCGGATTACAGGGTGGAACCGGGGAGCTGTTTTTT
TRBJ2-3	TRBV7-9	14	few	.	CASRSGGLTDTQYF	TGTGCCAGCAGATCGGGCGGACTCACAGATACGCAGTATTTT
TRBJ2-3	TRBV7-3	13	few	.	CASSAPAADTQYF	TGTGCCAGCAGCGCTCCGGCAGCTGATACGCAGTATTTT
TRBJ1-1	TRBV6-5	17	.	TRBD1	CASSGQRTGGRGTEAFF	TGTGCCAGCAGTGGCCAGAGGACAGGGGGCCGGGGCACTGAAGCTTTCTTT
TRBJ1-1	TRBV12-3/TRBV12-4	16	.	.	CASSALGQTKRTEAFF	TGTGCCAGCAGTGCGCTTGGACAAACCAAAAGGACTGAAGCTTTCTTT
TRBJ2-1	TRBV11-3	16	.	TRBD2	CASSLEVWTRGNEQFF	TGTGCCAGCAGCTTAGAGGTCTGGACTAGAGGCAATGAGCAGTTCTTC
TRBJ2-1	TRBV12-3/TRBV12-4	15	many	TRBD1	CASSLDRGTYNEQFF	TGTGCCAGCAGTTTGGACAGGGGCACCTACAATGAGCAGTTCTTC
TRBJ2-7	TRBV11-2	13	.	.	CASSLHQYHEQYF	TGTGCCAGCAGCTTACACCAGTACCACGAGCAGTACTTC
TRBJ2-7	TRBV20-1	12	many	TRBD1	CSATTGAYEQYF	TGCAGTGCCACGACAGGGGCCTACGAGCAGTACTTC
TRBJ1-1	TRBV29-1	13	.	.	CSVGDTPNTEAFF	TGCAGCGTTGGAGACACACCGAACACTGAAGCTTTCTTT
TRBJ2-7	TRBV12-3/TRBV12-4	14	few	TRBD1	CASRAGTGGHEQYF	TGTGCCAGCAGGGCCGGGACAGGGGGCCACGAGCAGTACTTC
TRBJ1-1	TRBV19	13	many	.	CASSSDTNTEAFF	TGTGCCAGTAGTTCGGACACGAACACTGAAGCTTTCTTT
TRBJ2-7	TRBV20-1	12	many	TRBD2	CSAGGVSYEQYF	TGCAGTGCTGGGGGGGTTTCCTACGAGCAGTACTTC
TRBJ1-5	TRBV6-5	16	.	.	CASSRNRADSNQPQHF	TGTGCCAGCAGTCGCAACAGGGCCGATAGCAATCAGCCCCAGCATTTT
TRBJ1-1	TRBV7-9	16	few	.	CASSSLPPFGGNEAFF	TGTGCCAGCAGCTCATTACCACCCTTTGGGGGTAATGAAGCTTTCTTT
TRBJ2-1	TRBV15	15	.	TRBD2	CATSGTSGRHNEQFF	TGTGCCACCAGCGGGACTAGCGGGAGACACAATGAGCAGTTCTTC
TRBJ2-1	TRBV19	14	few	TRBD1	CASRGDRAYNEQFF	TGTGCCAGTAGGGGGGACAGGGCCTACAATGAGCAGTTCTTC
TRBJ2-1	TRBV3-1	16	few	TRBD2	CASSQDFSGRSYEQFF	TGTGCCAGCAGCCAAGATTTCAGCGGGAGATCGTATGAGCAGTTCTTC
TRBJ2-7	TRBV18	16	many	.	CASSPGKGRVVLEQYF	TGTGCCAGCTCACCGGGTAAGGGCCGTGTTGTCCTCGAGCAGTACTTC
TRBJ1-5	TRBV29-1	13	many	.	CSVKRAFDQPQHF	TGCAGCGTCAAAAGGGCATTTGATCAGCCCCAGCATTTT
TRBJ2-7	TRBV13	16	few	.	CASSPGGAAMGYEQYF	TGTGCCAGCAGCCCTGGCGGGGCGGCCATGGGTTACGAGCAGTACTTC
TRBJ2-5	TRBV29-1	14	few	TRBD2	CSVLPGLARETQYF	TGCAGCGTTCTCCCGGGACTAGCGCGGGAGACCCAGTACTTC
TRBJ1-1	TRBV6-6	15	.	TRBD1	CASKTGQGAGTEAFF	TGTGCCAGCAAAACGGGACAGGGGGCAGGAACTGAAGCTTTCTTT
TRBJ1-3	TRBV6-6	13	.	.	CASRNPSGNTIYF	TGTGCCAGCAGAAATCCCTCTGGAAACACCATATATTTT
TRBJ2-1	TRBV7-9	14	.	.	CASSLVLAGEKQFF	TGTGCCAGCAGCTTAGTTCTAGCCGGGGAGAAACAGTTCTTC
TRBJ1-3	TRBV10-3	14	.	.	CAIAESLSGNTIYF	TGTGCCATCGCAGAGTCCCTCTCTGGAAACACCATATATTTT
TRBJ2-7	TRBV2	15	.	.	CAYNGARDGIYEQYF	TGTGCCTACAACGGGGCTCGGGACGGGATCTACGAGCAGTACTTC
TRBJ2-7	TRBV4-3	16	few	TRBD1	CASSRSPGQGTYEQYF	TGCGCCAGCAGCCGCAGTCCGGGACAGGGAACCTACGAGCAGTACTTC
TRBJ1-2	TRBV4-3	16	few	.	CASSQDQGGRIYGYTF	TGCGCCAGCAGCCAAGATCAAGGGGGGCGCATCTATGGCTACACCTTC
TRBJ2-3	TRBV5-1	16	few	.	CASSPRVSSYADTQYF	TGCGCCAGCAGCCCCCGGGTCTCTAGTTACGCAGATACGCAGTATTTT
TRBJ1-1	TRBV20-1	14	few	.	CSARERQPNTEAFF	TGCAGTGCTAGGGAGAGACAACCTAACACTGAAGCTTTCTTT
TRBJ2-1	TRBV19	14	.	.	CASSIVPGHNEQFF	TGTGCCAGTAGTATAGTCCCAGGGCACAATGAGCAGTTCTTC
TRBJ1-4	TRBV29-1	13	.	.	CSVVEGDTGQLFF	TGCAGCGTTGTTGAGGGAGATACAGGGCAACTGTTTTTT
TRBJ2-7	TRBV4-1	18	.	.	CASSQFVFPARGEYEQYF	TGCGCCAGCAGCCAATTCGTTTTCCCCGCCAGGGGCGAGTACGAGCAGTACTTC
TRBJ2-7	TRBV29-1	13	few	.	CSVVGLGPYEQYF	TGCAGCGTTGTGGGGTTGGGCCCCTACGAGCAGTACTTC
TRBJ1-1	TRBV18	15	few	.	CASSPTGTQNTEAFF	TGTGCCAGCTCACCCACTGGGACACAGAACACTGAAGCTTTCTTT
TRBJ2-7	TRBV6-2/TRBV6-3	14	few	.	CASSDTGNNYEQYF	TGTGCCAGCAGTGATACAGGGAATAACTACGAGCAGTACTTC
TRBJ2-7	TRBV27	14	.	.	CASSLYQGGYEQYF	TGTGCCAGCAGTTTATATCAGGGGGGCTACGAGCAGTACTTC
TRBJ2-3	TRBV29-1	16	few	TRBD2	CSVRGLAGTSTDTQYF	TGCAGCGTCAGGGGACTAGCGGGGACTAGCACAGATACGCAGTATTTT
TRBJ2-2	TRBV9	14	few	TRBD1	CASSATGHTGELFF	TGTGCCAGCAGCGCGACAGGGCACACCGGGGAGCTGTTTTTT
TRBJ1-5	TRBV5-6	14	few	.	CASSWTVVGQPQHF	TGTGCCAGCAGTTGGACAGTAGTAGGTCAGCCCCAGCATTTT
TRBJ1-3	TRBV14	20	once	TRBD1	CASSQIIPGQGSSSGNTIYF	TGTGCCAGCAGCCAAATAATTCCGGGACAGGGGTCTTCCTCTGGAAACACCATATATTTT
TRBJ2-1	TRBV7-8	16	few	TRBD2	CASSLGLAGVGNEQFF	TGTGCCAGCAGCTTAGGGCTAGCGGGAGTGGGCAATGAGCAGTTCTTC
TRBJ1-1	TRBV7-6	13	.	TRBD1	CASSAQGATEAFF	TGTGCCAGCAGCGCACAGGGGGCCACTGAAGCTTTCTTT
TRBJ2-3	TRBV10-3	16	.	TRBD2	CAISELTSGRADTQYF	TGTGCCATCAGTGAGTTAACTAGCGGCAGGGCAGATACGCAGTATTTT
TRBJ2-2	TRBV5-1	14	many	.	CASSPGMNTGELFF	TGCGCCAGCAGCCCAGGAATGAACACCGGGGAGCTGTTTTTT
TRBJ2-5	TRBV18	16	few	TRBD2	CASFGPTASGRETQYF	TGTGCCAGCTTCGGCCCAACGGCTAGCGGACGGGAGACCCAGTACTTC
TRBJ2-5	TRBV9	15	.	.	CASSPRPLGRETQYF	TGTGCCAGCAGCCCCCGCCCCCTAGGCAGGGAGACCCAGTACTTC
TRBJ2-1	TRBV10-3	16	few	TRBD2	CAISGLAGGPYNEQFF	TGTGCCATCAGTGGGCTAGCGGGGGGTCCTTACAATGAGCAGTTCTTC